This T cell receptor (beta chain) derives from a study of breast tumors, draining lymph nodes, adjacent tissues. A remark on this clonotype: The antigen remains unidentified.

Study results and caveats: Compared with lymph nodes, tumors were less diverse; compared with nontumor tissue, more.

Samples came from axillary lymph nodes draining the breast cancer. From the multiplex PCR reads, TCRdb called clonotypes with MiXCR, one entry per CDR3 protein. The sample has 200,000 or so distinct CDR3 sequences, over 25% seen once; the top ten hold around 4.4%. V dropped 0 bases and J dropped 6 bases, with 9 bases sitting between them. The CDR3 extends over 13 amino acids. The V gene's germline CDR1 is SQVTM and CDR2 ANQGSEA. The clonotype comes from a female donor with breast cancer. Some clones in this sample may be carry-over from other donors' samples. The material sequenced was axillary lymph node tissue. This chain uses TRBV29-1 with TRBJ2-1; no firm D call. The CDR3 bases are TGCAGCGTTGAAGAAGGTAGGGTCAATGAGCAGTTCTTC. Translating it yields CSVEEGRVNEQFF.